The following is a T cell receptor beta chain sequence with its context. Some clones are missing from TCRdb's copy, which holds only in-frame ones; the method was immunoSEQ multiplex PCR. The repertoire consists of tens of thousands of clones, with roughly 85% occurring once and the leading ten covering 9.5% to 15%. The data are from a study of blood T cell repertoires in COVID-19. Between the trimmed V and J ends, which lost 3 bases and 7 bases, there was a span of 14 bases. The CDR3 loop spans 15 amino acids. Germline CDR1 SGHRS, CDR2 YFSETQ. This clonotype was sampled from a human donor in a cohort sampled during active COVID-19. The sample consisted of peripheral blood. J is TRBJ1-6 and V is TRBV5-1; tentatively, D is TRBD1 (6 bases). CDR3 DNA sequence: TGCGCCAGCAGCTCAGGGGTCCTAGGGAATTCACCCCTCCACTTT. The encoded protein is CASSSGVLGNSPLHF. The full variable domain, in which reference TRBV5-1 and TRBJ1-6 provide the parts outside the CDR3, is KAGVTQTPRYLIKTRGQQVTLSCSPISGHRSVSWYQQTPGQGLQFLFEYFSETQRNKGNFPGRFSGRQFSNSRSEMNVSTLELGDSALYLCASSSGVLGNSPLHFGNGTRLTVT.